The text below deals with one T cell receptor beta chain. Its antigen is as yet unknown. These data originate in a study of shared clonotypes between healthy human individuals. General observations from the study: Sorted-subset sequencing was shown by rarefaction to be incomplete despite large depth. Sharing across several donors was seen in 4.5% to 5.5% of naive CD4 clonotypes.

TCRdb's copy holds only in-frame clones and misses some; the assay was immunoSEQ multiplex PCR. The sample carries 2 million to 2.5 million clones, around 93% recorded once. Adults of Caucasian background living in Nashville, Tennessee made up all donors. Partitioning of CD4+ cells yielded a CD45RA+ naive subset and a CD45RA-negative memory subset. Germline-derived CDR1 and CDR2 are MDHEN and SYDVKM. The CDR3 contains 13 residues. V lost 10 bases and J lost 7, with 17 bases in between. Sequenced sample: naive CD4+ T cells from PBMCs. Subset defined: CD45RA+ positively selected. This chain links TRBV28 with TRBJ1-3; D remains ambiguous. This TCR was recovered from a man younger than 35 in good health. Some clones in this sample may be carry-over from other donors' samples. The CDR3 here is CATTGNARNTIYF. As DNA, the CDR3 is TGTGCCACGACGGGGAACGCTAGGAACACCATATATTTT.